Listed below are T cell receptor beta chains from one sample, sequenced in a study of CD8+ T cells in alopecia areata. TCRdb's copy holds only in-frame clones and misses some; the assay was immunoSEQ multiplex PCR. The sample records hundreds of thousands of clones, about 60% being singletons. The sequences come from CD4+ T cells sorted from blood, collected at week 0. These receptors all stem from a human donor with alopecia areata. The CDR3 runs from the conserved cysteine through the conserved F or W. A D gene is named only where the DNA matches it firmly. Some rows mark clone size as missing; the rest say once, few, many or name a class of expanded clone.

TRBV30	TRBJ1-3	.	.	CAWRRGAAPGNTIYF	TGTGCCTGGAGGAGGGGGGCGGCCCCTGGAAACACCATATATTTT
TRBV27	TRBJ1-2	.	TRBD1	CASRVTGGNGYTF	TGTGCCAGCAGGGTGACAGGGGGCAATGGCTACACCTTC
TRBV29-1	TRBJ1-1	.	.	CSVRHRLNTEAFF	TGCAGCGTCAGGCACCGCTTGAACACTGAAGCTTTCTTT
TRBV30	TRBJ2-7	.	TRBD2	CAWSGRAEQYF	TGTGCCTGGAGCGGGAGGGCCGAGCAGTACTTC
TRBV5-1	TRBJ1-6	few	.	CASSLQGSNSPLHF	TGCGCCAGCAGCTTGCAGGGAAGCAATTCACCCCTCCACTTT
TRBV11-3	TRBJ2-3	.	.	CASSPGLGTDTQYF	TGTGCCAGCAGCCCAGGGTTGGGCACAGATACGCAGTATTTT
TRBV30	TRBJ1-2	.	.	CAWRDNRYGYTF	TGTGCCTGGAGGGACAACCGCTATGGCTACACCTTC
TRBV15	TRBJ1-2	.	.	CATSRRETYGYTF	TGTGCCACCAGCAGGAGGGAAACTTATGGCTACACCTTC
TRBV2	TRBJ1-4	.	TRBD1	CASRRTGGDFF	TGTGCCAGCAGAAGGACAGGAGGGGACTTTTTT
TRBV5-1	TRBJ2-2	.	.	CASSLIGGELFF	TGCGCCAGCAGCTTGATCGGAGGGGAGCTGTTTTTT
TRBV15	TRBJ2-1	.	.	CATSTLLGDEQFF	TGTGCCACCAGCACCCTCCTAGGGGATGAGCAGTTCTTC
TRBV18	TRBJ1-5	.	TRBD1	CASSPPGQGGQPQHF	TGTGCCAGCTCACCACCGGGACAGGGGGGGCAGCCCCAGCATTTT
TRBV25-1	TRBJ2-5	.	.	CASSEFGGLKTQYF	TGTGCCAGCAGTGAATTCGGCGGGCTAAAGACCCAGTACTTC
TRBV25-1	TRBJ1-2	few	.	CASSERGVAGYGYTF	TGTGCCAGCAGTGAAAGGGGGGTCGCGGGCTATGGCTACACCTTC
TRBV4-2	TRBJ1-2	.	.	CASSQAYQGSGYGYTF	TGTGCCAGCAGCCAAGCCTACCAGGGGAGCGGTTATGGCTACACCTTC
TRBV27	TRBJ2-3	.	.	CASRGVGVGEDTQYF	TGTGCCAGCAGAGGGGTCGGGGTCGGAGAAGATACGCAGTATTTT
TRBV25-1	TRBJ2-3	.	TRBD2	CASSDLAGEGRDTQYF	TGTGCCAGCAGTGACTTAGCGGGGGAGGGTCGAGATACGCAGTATTTT
TRBV7-6	TRBJ2-1	few	.	CASSPQAQGSLGEQFF	TGTGCCAGCAGCCCTCAGGCTCAGGGGTCATTGGGAGAGCAGTTCTTC
TRBV14	TRBJ1-2	.	.	CASSPRDIRYGYTF	TGTGCCAGCAGCCCCCGGGACATCCGCTATGGCTACACCTTC
TRBV30	TRBJ2-7	.	.	CAWSVGQGAPYEQYF	TGTGCCTGGAGTGTCGGGCAGGGTGCCCCCTACGAGCAGTACTTC
TRBV5-1	TRBJ2-5	few	.	CASSPGSGGETQYF	TGCGCCAGCAGCCCCGGGAGCGGAGGAGAGACCCAGTACTTC
TRBV15	TRBJ1-2	.	.	CATSRDLGGTYYGYTF	TGTGCCACCAGCAGAGATTTGGGGGGAACCTACTATGGCTACACCTTC
TRBV6-5	TRBJ2-1	.	TRBD2	CASSTGTSDNEQFF	TGTGCCAGCAGTACCGGGACTAGCGACAATGAGCAGTTCTTC
TRBV19	TRBJ1-5	.	.	CASSQVGDQPQHF	TGTGCCAGTAGTCAGGTTGGCGATCAGCCCCAGCATTTT